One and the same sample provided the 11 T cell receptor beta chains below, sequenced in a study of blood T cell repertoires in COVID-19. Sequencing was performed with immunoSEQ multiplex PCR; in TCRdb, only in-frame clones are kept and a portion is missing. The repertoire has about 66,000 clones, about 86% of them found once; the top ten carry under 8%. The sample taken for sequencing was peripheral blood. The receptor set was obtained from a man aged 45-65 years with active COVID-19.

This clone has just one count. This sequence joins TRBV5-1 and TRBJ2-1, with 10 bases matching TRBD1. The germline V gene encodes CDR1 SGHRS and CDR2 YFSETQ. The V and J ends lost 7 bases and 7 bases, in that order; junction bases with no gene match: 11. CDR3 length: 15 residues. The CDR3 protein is CASRRGQGVGNEQFF. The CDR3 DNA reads TGCGCCAGCCGACGCGGACAGGGGGTGGGGAATGAGCAGTTCTTC.

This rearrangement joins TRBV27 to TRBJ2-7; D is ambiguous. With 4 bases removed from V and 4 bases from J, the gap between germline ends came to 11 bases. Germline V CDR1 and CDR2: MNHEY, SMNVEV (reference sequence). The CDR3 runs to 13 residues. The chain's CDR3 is CASSSGSVYEQYV. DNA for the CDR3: TGTGCCAGCAGTTCAGGTTCCGTGTACGAGCAGTACGTC.

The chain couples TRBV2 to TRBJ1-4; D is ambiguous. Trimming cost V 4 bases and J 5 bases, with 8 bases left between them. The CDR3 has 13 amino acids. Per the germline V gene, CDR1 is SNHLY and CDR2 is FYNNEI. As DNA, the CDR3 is TGTGCCAGCAGTGGTCAGCGCAATGAAAAACTGTTTTTT. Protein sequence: CASSGQRNEKLFF.

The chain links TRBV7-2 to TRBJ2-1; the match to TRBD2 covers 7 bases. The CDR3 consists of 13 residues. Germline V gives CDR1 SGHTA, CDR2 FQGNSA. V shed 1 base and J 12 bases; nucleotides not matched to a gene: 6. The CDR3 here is CASSLVGGSWQFF. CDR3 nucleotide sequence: TGTGCCAGCAGCTTAGTCGGCGGGAGCTGGCAGTTCTTC.

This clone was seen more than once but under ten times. The CDR3 bases are TGTGCCACCAGCAAAAGTGGGGGCCGTGGAAACACCATATATTTT. As protein: CATSKSGGRGNTIYF. This chain links TRBV15 with TRBJ1-3, with D maybe TRBD1 (6 bases). The CDR3 runs to 15 residues. The V and J ends lost 4 bases and 3 bases respectively, with 13 bases between them. Germline values: CDR1 LNHNV, CDR2 YYDKDF (reference sequence).

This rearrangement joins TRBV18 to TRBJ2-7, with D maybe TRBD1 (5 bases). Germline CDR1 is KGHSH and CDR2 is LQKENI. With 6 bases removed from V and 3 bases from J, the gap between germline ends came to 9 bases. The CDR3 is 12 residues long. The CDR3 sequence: CASSQQVYEQYF. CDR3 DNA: TGTGCCAGCTCTCAACAGGTCTACGAGCAGTACTTC.

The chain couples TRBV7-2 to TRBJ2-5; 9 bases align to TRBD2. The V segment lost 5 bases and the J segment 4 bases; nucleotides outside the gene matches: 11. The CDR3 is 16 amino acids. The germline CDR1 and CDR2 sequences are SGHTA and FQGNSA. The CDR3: CASSLGLARIRETQYF. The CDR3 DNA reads TGTGCCAGCAGCCTTGGACTAGCGAGGATCCGAGAGACCCAGTACTTC.

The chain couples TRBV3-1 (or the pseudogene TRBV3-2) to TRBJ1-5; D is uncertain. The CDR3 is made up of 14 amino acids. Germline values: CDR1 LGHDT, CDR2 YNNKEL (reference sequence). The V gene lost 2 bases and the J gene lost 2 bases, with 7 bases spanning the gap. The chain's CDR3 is CASSQTRGNQPQHF. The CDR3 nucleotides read TGTGCCAGCAGCCAAACTCGGGGCAATCAGCCCCAGCATTTT.

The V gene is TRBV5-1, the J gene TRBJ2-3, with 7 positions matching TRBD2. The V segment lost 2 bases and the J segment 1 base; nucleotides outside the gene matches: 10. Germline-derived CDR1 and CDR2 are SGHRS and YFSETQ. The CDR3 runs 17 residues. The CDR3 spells CASSFGRWEGRTDTQYF. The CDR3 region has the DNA TGCGCCAGCAGCTTCGGTCGGTGGGAGGGCCGCACAGATACGCAGTATTTT.

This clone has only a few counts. Here the CDR3 reads CASSFGLSEQFF. CDR3 DNA: TGTGCCAGCAGCTTTGGTCTTAGTGAGCAGTTCTTC. The gene calls are TRBV5-5 and TRBJ2-1; D not resolved. In germline, CDR1 is SGHKS, CDR2 YYEKEE (reference sequence). V was clipped by 2 bases and J by 9 bases, with 9 bases between them. The CDR3 consists of 12 residues.

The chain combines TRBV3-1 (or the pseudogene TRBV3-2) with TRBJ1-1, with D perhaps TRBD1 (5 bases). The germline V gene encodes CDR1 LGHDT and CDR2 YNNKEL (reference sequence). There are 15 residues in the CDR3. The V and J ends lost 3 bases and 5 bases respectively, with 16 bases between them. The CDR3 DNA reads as TGTGCCAGCAGCCAGGTCTTTGGGGGGTTAACTGAAGCTTTCTTT. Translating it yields CASSQVFGGLTEAFF.